Below are 5 T cell receptor beta chains sequenced from a single sample in a study of patients and donors after allogeneic stem cell transplantation. TCRdb recomputed calls from the RT-PCR reads with MiXCR, one row per CDR3 protein. The sample carries about 200,000 distinct CDR3 sequences, about 38% recorded once. The sequenced sample consisted of blood, either unsorted or a sorted T cell fraction (not recorded which). These receptor sequences come from a human donor who was either an allogeneic HSCT recipient or a stem cell or donor lymphocyte infusion donor (not recorded which). It is not recorded whose cells these are; they may come from a transplant donor.

The chain carries TRBV7-9 and TRBJ1-6, with 8 bases matching TRBD1. The CDR3 spans 15 residues. After removal of 6 bases from V and 7 bases from J, the junction contained 8 bases not matched to a gene. Germline V CDR1 and CDR2: SEHNR, FQNEAQ (reference sequence). DNA of the CDR3: TGTGCCAGCAGTCCTCTAGGACAGGGAAATTCACCCCTCCACTTT. The encoded protein is CASSPLGQGNSPLHF.

The chain carries TRBV20-1 and TRBJ1-4, with D possibly being TRBD1 (5 bases). The germline CDR1 and CDR2 sequences are DFQATT and SNEGSKA (reference sequence). The V end lost 5 bases, the J end lost 6 bases, and 13 bases lay between the germline ends. The CDR3 is made up of 13 amino acids. CDR3: CSALDSGHEKLFF. The CDR3 DNA follows: TGCAGTGCTTTAGACAGCGGACATGAAAAACTGTTTTTT.

This clonotype was counted a few times. The DNA for the CDR3 is TGTGCCAGCAGTGAAAGGATGGTTTCTAGCACAGATACGCAGTATTTT. Its protein is CASSERMVSSTDTQYF. J is TRBJ2-3 and V is TRBV2; no clear D. Trimming stripped 2 bases from V and 0 bases from J, with 12 bases between. Germline values: CDR1 SNHLY, CDR2 FYNNEI. This CDR3 is 16 amino acids long. Complete variable domain (other parts from reference TRBV2 and TRBJ2-3): EPEVTQTPSHQVTQMGQEVILRCVPISNHLYFYWYRQILGQKVEFLVSFYNNEISEKSEIFDDQFSVERPDGSNFTLKIRSTKLEDSAMYFCASSERMVSSTDTQYFGPGTRLTVL.

The chain carries TRBV4-2 and TRBJ2-7; TRBD1 matches 9 bases. This CDR3 spans 18 amino acids. Germline V lookup: CDR1 LGHNA, CDR2 YNFKEQ. The J segment lost 2 bases and the V segment lost 4 bases, leaving 15 bases of the junction unmatched. The CDR3 DNA sequence: TGTGCCAGCAGCCTAAGCGGAGCCTTCGGGACAGGGACCTACGAGCAGTACTTC. Protein product: CASSLSGAFGTGTYEQYF.

Only a few counts were recorded for this clonotype. The chain carries TRBV6-6 and TRBJ1-2, with TRBD1 matching 7 bases. Germline CDR1 MNHNY, CDR2 SVGAGI (reference sequence). J lost 8 bases, V lost 4 bases, and 10 bases had no gene match. CDR3 size: 14 residues. CDR3 nucleotide sequence: TGTGCCAGCAGTTCGGAGACAGGGCCGCGGGGCTACACCTTC. Its protein product is CASSSETGPRGYTF.